The 32 T cell receptor beta chains presented below share a single source sample, sequenced in a study of beta chain features in type 1 diabetes. As every portion of the isolated RNA was reverse transcribed, the sequencing read expressed TCRB transcripts. Libraries were prepared by immunoSEQ multiplex PCR; TCRdb keeps only in-frame clonotypes and omits some of them. The sample has about 330,000 clones; about 11% are singletons. The source material was naive CD4+ T cells from blood. Receptor source: a woman in her twenties or thirties in good health.

In its sample, this clone was seen a few times. The rearrangement links TRBV9 to TRBJ2-7; 12 bases are a match to TRBD1. The CDR3 loop spans 15 amino acids. V was clipped by 5 bases and J by 7 bases; unmatched bases: 10. CDR1 and CDR2 (germline): SGDLS, YYNGEE. Here the CDR3 DNA reads TGTGCCAGCAGTGGACCGGGACAGGGGGCGCTTGAGCAGTACTTC. Its protein product is CASSGPGQGALEQYF.

There are a few counts of this clone. V is TRBV5-4 and J is TRBJ2-5; TRBD1 is a possible D gene (5 bases). Deletions cut 0 bases from V and 3 bases from J, with 6 bases between. The CDR3 sequence is 13 residues long. CDR1 is SGHNT, CDR2 YYREEE, per germline (reference sequence). For the CDR3, the DNA is TGTGCCAGCAGCTTGGACAGGAAAGAGACCCAGTACTTC. Translated: CASSLDRKETQYF.

This clone has more than one count but fewer than ten. The rearrangement uses TRBV4-2 and TRBJ2-1; TRBD2 agrees at 8 bases. Germline V gene sequence: CDR1 LGHNA, CDR2 YNFKEQ. The junction had 10 bases not matched to a gene; V was cut back by 1 base and J by 8 bases. This CDR3 is 16 amino acids long. The CDR3 loop reads CASSQVGEAGEYEQFF. The CDR3 DNA is TGTGCCAGCAGCCAAGTCGGTGAAGCGGGAGAGTATGAGCAGTTCTTC.

The V gene is TRBV5-1, the J gene TRBJ2-1; 8 nucleotides agree with TRBD2. The CDR3 is 13 amino acids. Germline V gives CDR1 SGHRS, CDR2 YFSETQ. Losses at the gene ends were 9 bases for V and 6 bases for J; bases not matched to a gene: 8. The CDR3 is CATGTSSGNEQFF. In nucleotides, the CDR3 is TGCGCCACCGGGACTAGTTCCGGCAATGAGCAGTTCTTC.

The gene calls are TRBV29-1 and TRBJ2-3; 8 nucleotides match TRBD2. Unmatched junction bases numbered 12, after V lost 7 bases and J lost 6 bases. This CDR3 spans 14 amino acids. Germline loops: CDR1 SQVTM, CDR2 ANQGSEA. The CDR3 is CSDRTSRVGDTQYF. CDR3 nucleotide sequence: TGCAGCGACAGGACTAGCCGAGTCGGTGATACGCAGTATTTT.

This chain connects TRBV5-6 to TRBJ2-7; a weak D match, TRBD1 (5 bases). This CDR3 is 16 amino acids long. Germline lookup yields CDR1 SGHDT and CDR2 YYEEEE. V was clipped by 0 bases and J by 2 bases, with 15 bases between them. The CDR3 DNA is TGTGCCAGCAGCTTGGGTGGCTTGGGGCAGACCTACGAGCAGTACTTC. Encoded protein: CASSLGGLGQTYEQYF.

The chain has TRBV5-1 and TRBJ2-1; 10 nucleotides align to TRBD2. CDR3 length: 15 amino acids. After removal of 0 bases from V and 9 bases from J, the junction contained 6 bases not matched to a gene. Germline CDR1 reads SGHRS; CDR2 reads YFSETQ. CDR3 sequence: CASSLVASGSSEQFF. Here the CDR3 DNA reads TGCGCCAGCAGCTTGGTGGCTAGCGGGAGTTCTGAGCAGTTCTTC.

This clone was observed a few times. This sequence joins TRBV6-5 and TRBJ2-7, with 9 nucleotides matching TRBD1. The germline V gene has CDR1 MNHEY and CDR2 SVGAGI. V lost 6 bases, J lost 4 bases, and 7 bases stayed unmatched. The CDR3 has 14 residues. CDR3 sequence reads: CASSPGTGLYEQYF. In nucleotides, the CDR3 is TGTGCCAGCAGCCCCGGGACAGGGTTGTACGAGCAGTACTTC.

This chain links TRBV7-2 with TRBJ2-1, with TRBD2 identical over 8 bases. The CDR3 contains 15 residues. The J segment lost 3 bases and the V segment lost 5 bases, leaving 6 bases of the junction unmatched. Germline CDR1 and CDR2: SGHTA and FQGNSA. CDR3 in amino acids: CASSPPRGGYNEQFF. In nucleotides, the CDR3 is TGTGCCAGCAGCCCCCCCCGGGGGGGCTACAATGAGCAGTTCTTC.

The rearrangement uses TRBV7-2 and TRBJ2-2, with 14 nucleotides matching TRBD2. This CDR3 has 17 amino acids. The V gene's germline CDR1 is SGHTA and CDR2 FQGNSA. V was clipped by 4 bases and J by 2 bases; unmatched bases: 3. Here the CDR3 DNA reads TGTGCCAGCAGCTCGGGACTAGCGGGAGATAACACCGGGGAGCTGTTTTTT. Encoded protein: CASSSGLAGDNTGELFF.

The chain is built from TRBV7-2 and TRBJ2-5, with D possibly matching TRBD2 (7 bases). Trimming removed 1 base from V and 4 bases from J, with 13 bases in between. Germline values: CDR1 SGHTA, CDR2 FQGNSA. This CDR3 is 15 amino acids long. The CDR3 spells CASSLVSAGAETQYF. The CDR3 DNA reads TGTGCCAGCAGCTTAGTATCTGCGGGGGCAGAGACCCAGTACTTC.

The chain joins TRBV6-6 to TRBJ2-7, with TRBD1 matching 8 bases. With 6 bases clipped from V and 13 bases from J, the junction kept 11 bases outside the gene matches. Germline V gene data show CDR1 as MNHNY and CDR2 as SVGAGI (reference sequence). This CDR3 region has 12 residues. The CDR3 nucleotides read TGTGCCAGCAGCCTCGGGACAGGCTCAATCTACTTC. It specifies CASSLGTGSIYF.

The chain recombines TRBV18 with TRBJ2-2; perhaps TRBD1 as D (5 bases). V dropped 2 bases and J dropped 6 bases, with 7 bases sitting between them. The CDR3 consists of 13 residues. Germline V gene lookup returns CDR1 KGHSH and CDR2 LQKENI. CDR3 DNA: TGTGCCAGCTCACCAGGGGCGTCCGGGGAGCTGTTTTTT. Protein: CASSPGASGELFF. The full variable domain, with the rest looked up from reference TRBV18 and TRBJ2-2, is NAGVMQNPRHLVRRRGQEARLRCSPMKGHSHVYWYRQLPEEGLKFMVYLQKENIIDESGMPKERFSAEFPKEGPSILRIQQVVRGDSAAYFCASSPGASGELFFGEGSRLTVL.

This chain joins TRBV30 and TRBJ2-7; 10 bases map to TRBD1. The CDR3 length is 13 residues. The germline V gene has CDR1 GTSNPN and CDR2 SVGIG (reference sequence). V lost 5 bases to trimming and J lost 2 bases; unmatched junction nucleotides: 3. This CDR3 is CAWDRGRPYEQYF. CDR3 in DNA: TGTGCCTGGGACAGGGGGCGACCCTACGAGCAGTACTTC.

This clone was picked up a small number of times. This chain uses TRBV4-3 with TRBJ1-2; D gene unclear. V was shortened by 0 bases and J by 4 bases, with 12 bases between the two germline ends. Germline V lookup: CDR1 LGHNA, CDR2 YSLEER. CDR3 length: 15 amino acids. CDR3 residues: CASSQDPVSVYGYTF. The CDR3, as DNA: TGCGCCAGCAGCCAAGATCCCGTCAGCGTCTATGGCTACACCTTC.

V is TRBV4-3 and J is TRBJ1-5, with D hard to call. The germline CDR1 and CDR2 sequences are LGHNA and YSLEER. CDR3 length equals 15 residues. V was clipped by 0 bases and J by 3 bases, with 9 bases between them. The CDR3 DNA is TGCGCCAGCAGCCAAGATTCGGGTTCCAATCAGCCCCAGCATTTT. Translated, it gives CASSQDSGSNQPQHF.

V is TRBV7-3 and J is TRBJ2-5; 7 bases match TRBD1. CDR3 length: 12 residues. J lost 4 bases, V lost 4 bases, and 0 bases had no gene match. CDR1 and CDR2 from the germline V gene are SGHTA and FQGTGA. The CDR3 bases are TGTGCCAGCAGCTCAGGGGGAGAGACCCAGTACTTC. It yields the protein CASSSGGETQYF.

The rearrangement joins TRBV10-3 to TRBJ2-2, with D possibly matching TRBD1 (5 bases). Germline V lookup: CDR1 ENHRY, CDR2 SYGVKD. This CDR3 is built from 14 residues. With 0 bases removed from V and 6 bases from J, the gap between germline ends came to 8 bases. The CDR3 bases are TGTGCCATCAGTGAGTCGAAGGGGCCCGGGGAGCTGTTTTTT. This codes for CAISESKGPGELFF.

This clone came up a few times. The chain employs TRBV9 and TRBJ2-3, with 7 bases aligning to TRBD2. This CDR3 is built from 15 residues. The J segment lost 1 base and the V segment lost 3 bases, leaving 5 bases of the junction unmatched. Germline CDR1 and CDR2: SGDLS and YYNGEE. CDR3 protein: CASSARGSGTDTQYF. The CDR3 nucleotides read TGTGCCAGCAGCGCGCGGGGGAGTGGCACAGATACGCAGTATTTT.

This clone came up once. The rearrangement uses TRBV7-8 and TRBJ2-7; perhaps TRBD1 as D (6 bases). The CDR3 loop spans 14 amino acids. Germline loops: CDR1 SGHVS, CDR2 FQNEAQ. Trimming pared 1 base from V and 2 bases from J, leaving 9 bases between. The CDR3: CASSLVGAPYEQYF. The CDR3 bases are TGTGCCAGCAGCTTAGTGGGGGCCCCCTACGAGCAGTACTTC.

This clone turned up a few times. The same CDR3 arises from other DNA sequences in this sample as well. The CDR3 DNA reads as TGTGCCAGCTCACCGGGACAGGGGGTCTACAATGAGCAGTTCTTC. Translation gives CASSPGQGVYNEQFF. This chain connects TRBV18 to TRBJ2-1; 11 bases are shared with TRBD1. Germline loops: CDR1 KGHSH, CDR2 LQKENI. The trim removed 3 bases at V and 3 bases at J, leaving 1 base unmatched. The CDR3 covers 15 residues.

This clone was counted a few times. This chain links TRBV29-1 with TRBJ2-1; TRBD1 agrees at 8 bases. V was clipped by 4 bases and J by 4 bases; unmatched bases: 3. Germline loops: CDR1 SQVTM, CDR2 ANQGSEA. The length of the CDR3 is 13 residues. The CDR3 DNA is TGCAGCGTTGTACAGGGGGGATACAATGAGCAGTTCTTC. This translates into CSVVQGGYNEQFF.

This clone appeared a few times. The chain joins TRBV14 to TRBJ2-7; no firm D call. The CDR3 has 15 amino acids. Germline CDR1 reads SGHDN; CDR2 reads FVKESK. The V end was cut by 2 bases, the J end by 5 bases, with 16 bases between. The CDR3 protein is CASSQRLLWLDEQYF. In DNA form, the CDR3 reads TGTGCCAGCAGCCAAAGGTTGCTTTGGCTAGACGAGCAGTACTTC. Variable domain in full (rest from reference TRBV14 and TRBJ2-7): EAGVTQFPSHSVIEKGQTVTLRCDPISGHDNLYWYRRVMGKEIKFLLHFVKESKQDESGMPNNRFLAERTGGTYSTLKVQPAELEDSGVYFCASSQRLLWLDEQYFGPGTRLTVT.

The V and J genes are TRBV19 and TRBJ1-2; 8 bases align to TRBD1. After removal of 6 bases from V and 4 bases from J, the junction contained 13 bases not matched to a gene. The CDR3 is made up of 16 amino acids. Germline CDR1 is LNHDA and CDR2 is SQIVND (reference sequence). CDR3 region: CASSSAGTGDGYGYTF. The CDR3 DNA sequence: TGTGCCAGTAGCTCCGCCGGGACAGGCGATGGCTATGGCTACACCTTC.

The rearrangement links TRBV4-1 to TRBJ1-2; D is uncertain. Trimming pared 2 bases from V and 0 bases from J, leaving 13 bases between. The CDR3 is 16 residues long. The germline V gene has CDR1 MGHRA and CDR2 YSYEKL. The CDR3 region is CASSQNQALANYGYTF. For the CDR3, the DNA is TGCGCCAGCAGCCAAAACCAAGCCCTAGCTAACTATGGCTACACCTTC.

The V gene is TRBV19, the J gene TRBJ1-5, with D perhaps TRBD1 (5 bases). Germline CDR1 is LNHDA and CDR2 is SQIVND (reference sequence). Trimming shortened V by 3 bases and J by 2 bases, and 14 bases separated the two germline ends. CDR3 size: 16 residues. CDR3 DNA: TGTGCCAGTAGTATTGCCCCCTCGGGGGGCAATCAGCCCCAGCATTTT. This translates into CASSIAPSGGNQPQHF. Full variable domain (outside the CDR3, taken from reference TRBV19 and TRBJ1-5): DGGITQSPKYLFRKEGQNVTLSCEQNLNHDAMYWYRQDPGQGLRLIYYSQIVNDFQKGDIAEGYSVSREKKESFPLTVTSAQKNPTAFYLCASSIAPSGGNQPQHFGDGTRLSIL.

The chain uses TRBV6-4 and TRBJ1-5, with TRBD1 matching over 8 bases. This CDR3 comprises 14 residues. Trimming removed 3 bases from V and 4 bases from J; junction bases left unmatched: 2. Germline values: CDR1 MRHNA, CDR2 SNTAGT. The CDR3, as DNA: TGTGCCAGCAGTGATGGACAGGGTAATCAGCCCCAGCATTTT. The encoded protein is CASSDGQGNQPQHF.

The J gene is TRBJ2-3, the V gene TRBV5-1; 11 bases match TRBD2. Germline V gene lookup returns CDR1 SGHRS and CDR2 YFSETQ. The CDR3 contains 15 residues. The V segment lost 6 bases and the J segment 3 bases; nucleotides outside the gene matches: 6. The DNA for the CDR3 is TGCGCCAGCAACCAACTAGCGGGAGTTACAGATACGCAGTATTTT. Translated: CASNQLAGVTDTQYF.

This clone came up a few times. V and J are TRBV7-9 and TRBJ2-5; 7 bases fit TRBD1. Germline loops: CDR1 SEHNR, CDR2 FQNEAQ (reference sequence). The CDR3 length is 14 residues. Losses at the gene ends were 5 bases for V and 3 bases for J; bases not matched to a gene: 6. CDR3 protein: CASSPGTAEETQYF. Here the CDR3 DNA reads TGTGCCAGCAGCCCCGGGACAGCCGAAGAGACCCAGTACTTC.

The chain couples TRBV7-9 to TRBJ1-1; 7 bases agree with TRBD1. Germline CDR1 and CDR2: SEHNR and FQNEAQ (reference sequence). This CDR3 contains 13 residues. Germline trimming cut 1 base from V and 8 bases from J; bases unmatched to any gene: 4. CDR3 coding DNA: TGTGCCAGCAGCTTAGTGCAGGACAGGGAAGCTTTCTTT. Protein sequence: CASSLVQDREAFF.

This clone has more than one count but fewer than ten. The rearrangement joins TRBV2 to TRBJ1-2, with 9 positions matching TRBD1. Germline CDR1 and CDR2: SNHLY and FYNNEI. The CDR3 consists of 13 residues. V lost 10 bases and J lost 5; bases outside the gene matches: 8. CDR3 nucleotides: TGTGCCACGATACAGGGGGCTGGGTATGGCTACACCTTC. Residues: CATIQGAGYGYTF.

The sample holds a few counts of this clone. The chain is built from TRBV4-3 and TRBJ1-5; D ambiguous. The CDR3 loop spans 13 amino acids. CDR1 LGHNA and CDR2 YSLEER come from the germline V gene. V lost 0 bases and J lost 6, with 6 bases in between. This chain's CDR3 is CASSQDHVQPQHF. The CDR3 region has the DNA TGCGCCAGCAGCCAAGATCATGTTCAGCCCCAGCATTTT.